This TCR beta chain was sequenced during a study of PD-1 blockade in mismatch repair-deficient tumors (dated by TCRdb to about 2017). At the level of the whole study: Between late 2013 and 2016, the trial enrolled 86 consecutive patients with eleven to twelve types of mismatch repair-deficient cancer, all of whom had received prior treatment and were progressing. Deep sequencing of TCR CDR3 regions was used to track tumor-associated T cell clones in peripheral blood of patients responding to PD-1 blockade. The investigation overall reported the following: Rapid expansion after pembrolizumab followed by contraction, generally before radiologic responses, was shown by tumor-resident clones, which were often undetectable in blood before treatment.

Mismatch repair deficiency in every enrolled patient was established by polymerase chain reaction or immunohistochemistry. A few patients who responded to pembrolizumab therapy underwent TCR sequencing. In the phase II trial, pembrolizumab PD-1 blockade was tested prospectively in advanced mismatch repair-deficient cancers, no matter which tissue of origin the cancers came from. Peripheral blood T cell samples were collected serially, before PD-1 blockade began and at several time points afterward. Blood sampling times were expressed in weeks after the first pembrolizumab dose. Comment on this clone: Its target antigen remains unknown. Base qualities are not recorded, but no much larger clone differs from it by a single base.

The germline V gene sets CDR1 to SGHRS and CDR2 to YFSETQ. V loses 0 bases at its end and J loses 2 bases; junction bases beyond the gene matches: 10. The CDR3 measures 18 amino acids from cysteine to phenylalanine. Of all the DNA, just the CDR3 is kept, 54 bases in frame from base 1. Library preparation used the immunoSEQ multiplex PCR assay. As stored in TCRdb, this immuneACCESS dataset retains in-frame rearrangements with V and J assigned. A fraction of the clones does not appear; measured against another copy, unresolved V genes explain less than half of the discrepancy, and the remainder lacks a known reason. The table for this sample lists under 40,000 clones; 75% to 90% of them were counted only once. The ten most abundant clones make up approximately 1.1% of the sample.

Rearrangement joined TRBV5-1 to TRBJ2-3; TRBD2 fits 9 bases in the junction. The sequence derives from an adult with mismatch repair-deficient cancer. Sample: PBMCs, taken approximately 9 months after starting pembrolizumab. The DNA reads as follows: TGCGCCAGCAGCTTGGGGCTACTAGCGGGTCCCTCCACAGATACGCAGTATTTT. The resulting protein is CASSLGLLAGPSTDTQYF.